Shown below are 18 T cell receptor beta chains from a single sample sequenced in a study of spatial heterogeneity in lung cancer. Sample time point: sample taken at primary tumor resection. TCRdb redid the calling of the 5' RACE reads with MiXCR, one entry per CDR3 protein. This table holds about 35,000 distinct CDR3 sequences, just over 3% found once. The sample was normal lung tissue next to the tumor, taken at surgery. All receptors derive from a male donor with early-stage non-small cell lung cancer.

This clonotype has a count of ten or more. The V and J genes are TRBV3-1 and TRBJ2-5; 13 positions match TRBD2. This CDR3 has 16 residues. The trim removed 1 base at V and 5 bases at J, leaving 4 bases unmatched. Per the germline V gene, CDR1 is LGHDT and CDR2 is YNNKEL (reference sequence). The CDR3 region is CASSQAGTSGTETQYF. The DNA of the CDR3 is TGTGCCAGCAGCCAAGCTGGGACTAGCGGGACGGAGACCCAGTACTTC.

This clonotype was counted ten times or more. In nucleotides, the CDR3 is TGCAGCGCCGGACCTCGAGGGAACGAGCAGTTCTTC. It specifies CSAGPRGNEQFF. The chain recombines TRBV29-1 with TRBJ2-1; D is perhaps TRBD2 (5 bases). CDR1 is SQVTM, CDR2 ANQGSEA, per germline. The germline V and J ends were trimmed by 7 bases and 10 bases, with 17 bases remaining between them. The CDR3 consists of 12 residues.

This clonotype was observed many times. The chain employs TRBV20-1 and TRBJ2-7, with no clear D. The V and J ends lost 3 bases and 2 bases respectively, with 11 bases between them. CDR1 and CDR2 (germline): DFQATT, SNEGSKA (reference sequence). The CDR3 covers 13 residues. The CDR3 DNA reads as TGCAGTGCTAGGGCCGGATCTACCTACGAGCAGTACTTC. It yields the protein CSARAGSTYEQYF.

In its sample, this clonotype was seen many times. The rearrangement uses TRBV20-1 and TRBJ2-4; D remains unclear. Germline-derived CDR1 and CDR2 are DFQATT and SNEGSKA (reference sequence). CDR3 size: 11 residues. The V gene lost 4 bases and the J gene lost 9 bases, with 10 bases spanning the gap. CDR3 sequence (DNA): TGCAGTGCTATCCCTGAGGTCATTCAGTACTTC. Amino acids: CSAIPEVIQYF.

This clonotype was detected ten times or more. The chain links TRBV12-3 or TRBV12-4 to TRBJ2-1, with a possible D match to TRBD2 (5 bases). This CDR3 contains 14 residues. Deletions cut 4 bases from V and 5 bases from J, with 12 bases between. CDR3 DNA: TGTGCCAGCAGTTATGGACTGATTAACAATGAGCAGTTCTTC. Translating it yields CASSYGLINNEQFF.

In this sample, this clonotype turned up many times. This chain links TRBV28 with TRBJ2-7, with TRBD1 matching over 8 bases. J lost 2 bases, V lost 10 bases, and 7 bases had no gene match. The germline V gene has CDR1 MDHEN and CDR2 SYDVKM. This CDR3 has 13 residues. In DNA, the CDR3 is TGTGCCAAAGACAGGGGTCCGACCTACGAGCAGTACTTC. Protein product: CAKDRGPTYEQYF. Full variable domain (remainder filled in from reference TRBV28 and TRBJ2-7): DVKVTQSSRYLVKRTGEKVFLECVQDMDHENMFWYRQDPGLGLRLIYFSYDVKMKEKGDIPEGYSVSREKKERFSLILESASTNQTSMYLCAKDRGPTYEQYFGPGTRLTVT.

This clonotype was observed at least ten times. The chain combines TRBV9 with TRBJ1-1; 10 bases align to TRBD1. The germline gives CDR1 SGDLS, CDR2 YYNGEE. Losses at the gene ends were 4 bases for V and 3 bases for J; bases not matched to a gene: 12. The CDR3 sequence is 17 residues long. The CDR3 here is CASSLYGSGTGDTEAFF. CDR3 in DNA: TGTGCCAGCAGCCTCTATGGGTCGGGGACAGGGGACACTGAAGCTTTCTTT.

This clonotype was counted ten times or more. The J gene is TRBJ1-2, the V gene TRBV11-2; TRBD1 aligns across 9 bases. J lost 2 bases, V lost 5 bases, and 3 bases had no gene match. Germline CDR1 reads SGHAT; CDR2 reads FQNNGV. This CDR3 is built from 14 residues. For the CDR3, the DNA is TGTGCCAGCAGCGGACAGGGGAAGAACTATGGCTACACCTTC. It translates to CASSGQGKNYGYTF.

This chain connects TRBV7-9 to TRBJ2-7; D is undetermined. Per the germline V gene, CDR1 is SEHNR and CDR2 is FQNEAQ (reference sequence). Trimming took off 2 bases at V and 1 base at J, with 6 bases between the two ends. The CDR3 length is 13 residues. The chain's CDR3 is CASSLTPSYEQYF. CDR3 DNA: TGTGCCAGCAGCTTAACCCCTTCCTACGAGCAGTACTTC.

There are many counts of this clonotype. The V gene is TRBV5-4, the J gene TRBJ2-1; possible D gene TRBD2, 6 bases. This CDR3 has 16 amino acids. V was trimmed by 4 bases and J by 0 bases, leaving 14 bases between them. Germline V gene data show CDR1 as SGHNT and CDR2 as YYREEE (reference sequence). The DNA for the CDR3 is TGTGCCAGCAGCCTGGGACTTTCAAGCTCCTACAATGAGCAGTTCTTC. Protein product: CASSLGLSSSYNEQFF. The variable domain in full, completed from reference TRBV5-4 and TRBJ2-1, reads ETGVTQSPTHLIKTRGQQVTLRCSSQSGHNTVSWYQQALGQGPQFIFQYYREEENGRGNFPPRFSGLQFPNYSSELNVNALELDDSALYLCASSLGLSSSYNEQFFGPGTRLTVL.

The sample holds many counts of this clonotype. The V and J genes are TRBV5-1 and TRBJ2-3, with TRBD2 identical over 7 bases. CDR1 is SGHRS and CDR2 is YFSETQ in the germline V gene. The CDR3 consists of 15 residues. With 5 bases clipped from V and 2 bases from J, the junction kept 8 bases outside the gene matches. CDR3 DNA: TGCGCCAGCAGAAGGGAGGGGCACGACACAGATACGCAGTATTTT. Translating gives CASRREGHDTDTQYF. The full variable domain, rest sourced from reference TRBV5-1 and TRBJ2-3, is KAGVTQTPRYLIKTRGQQVTLSCSPISGHRSVSWYQQTPGQGLQFLFEYFSETQRNKGNFPGRFSGRQFSNSRSEMNVSTLELGDSALYLCASRREGHDTDTQYFGPGTRLTVL.

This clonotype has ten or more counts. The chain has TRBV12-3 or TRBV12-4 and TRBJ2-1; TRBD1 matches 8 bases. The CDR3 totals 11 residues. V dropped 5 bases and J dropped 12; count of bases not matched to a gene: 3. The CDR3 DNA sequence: TGTGCCAGCAGTCGCGGACAGGGGCAGTTCTTC. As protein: CASSRGQGQFF.

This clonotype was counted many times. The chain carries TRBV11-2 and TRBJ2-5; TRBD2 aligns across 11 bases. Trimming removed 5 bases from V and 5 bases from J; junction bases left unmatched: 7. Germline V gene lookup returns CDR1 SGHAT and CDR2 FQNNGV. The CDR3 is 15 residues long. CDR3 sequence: CASSRLGLAVETQYF. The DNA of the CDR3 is TGTGCCAGCAGCCGATTGGGACTAGCGGTGGAGACCCAGTACTTC. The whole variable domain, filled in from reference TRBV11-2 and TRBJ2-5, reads EAGVAQSPRYKIIEKRQSVAFWCNPISGHATLYWYQQILGQGPKLLIQFQNNGVVDDSQLPKDRFSAERLKGVDSTLKIQPAKLEDSAVYLCASSRLGLAVETQYFGPGTRLLVL.

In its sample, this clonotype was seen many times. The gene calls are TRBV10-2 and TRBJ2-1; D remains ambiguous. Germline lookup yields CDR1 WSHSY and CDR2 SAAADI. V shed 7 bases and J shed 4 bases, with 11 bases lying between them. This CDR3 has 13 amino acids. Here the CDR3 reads CASTESSYNEQFF. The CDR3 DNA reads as TGCGCCAGCACCGAGTCCTCATACAATGAGCAGTTCTTC.

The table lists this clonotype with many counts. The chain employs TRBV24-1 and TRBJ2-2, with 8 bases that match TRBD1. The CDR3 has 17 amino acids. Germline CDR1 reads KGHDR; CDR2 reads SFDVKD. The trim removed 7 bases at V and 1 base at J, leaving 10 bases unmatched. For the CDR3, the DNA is TGTGCCACCAGCCGGACAGGGAATCACGAGAACACCGGGGAGCTGTTTTTT. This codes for CATSRTGNHENTGELFF.

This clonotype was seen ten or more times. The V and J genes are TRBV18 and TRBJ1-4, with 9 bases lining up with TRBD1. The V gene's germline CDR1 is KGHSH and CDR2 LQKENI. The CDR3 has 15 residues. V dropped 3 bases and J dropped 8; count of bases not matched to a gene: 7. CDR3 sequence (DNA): TGTGCCAGCTCACCCCCGGGACAGGGACAAGAAAAACTGTTTTTT. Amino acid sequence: CASSPPGQGQEKLFF.

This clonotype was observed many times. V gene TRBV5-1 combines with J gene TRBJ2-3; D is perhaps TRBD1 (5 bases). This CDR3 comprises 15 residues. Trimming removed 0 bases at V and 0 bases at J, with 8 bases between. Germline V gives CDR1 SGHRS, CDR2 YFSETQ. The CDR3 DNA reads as TGCGCCAGCAGCTTGGAGGGGCACAGCACAGATACGCAGTATTTT. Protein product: CASSLEGHSTDTQYF. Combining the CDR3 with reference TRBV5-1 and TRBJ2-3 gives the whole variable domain KAGVTQTPRYLIKTRGQQVTLSCSPISGHRSVSWYQQTPGQGLQFLFEYFSETQRNKGNFPGRFSGRQFSNSRSEMNVSTLELGDSALYLCASSLEGHSTDTQYFGPGTRLTVL.

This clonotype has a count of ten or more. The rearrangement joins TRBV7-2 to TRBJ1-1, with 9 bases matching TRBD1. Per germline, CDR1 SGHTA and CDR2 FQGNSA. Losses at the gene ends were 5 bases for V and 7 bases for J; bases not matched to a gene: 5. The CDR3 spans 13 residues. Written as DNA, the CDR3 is TGTGCCAGCAGCCAGGACAGGGGCGTTGAAGCTTTCTTT. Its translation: CASSQDRGVEAFF.